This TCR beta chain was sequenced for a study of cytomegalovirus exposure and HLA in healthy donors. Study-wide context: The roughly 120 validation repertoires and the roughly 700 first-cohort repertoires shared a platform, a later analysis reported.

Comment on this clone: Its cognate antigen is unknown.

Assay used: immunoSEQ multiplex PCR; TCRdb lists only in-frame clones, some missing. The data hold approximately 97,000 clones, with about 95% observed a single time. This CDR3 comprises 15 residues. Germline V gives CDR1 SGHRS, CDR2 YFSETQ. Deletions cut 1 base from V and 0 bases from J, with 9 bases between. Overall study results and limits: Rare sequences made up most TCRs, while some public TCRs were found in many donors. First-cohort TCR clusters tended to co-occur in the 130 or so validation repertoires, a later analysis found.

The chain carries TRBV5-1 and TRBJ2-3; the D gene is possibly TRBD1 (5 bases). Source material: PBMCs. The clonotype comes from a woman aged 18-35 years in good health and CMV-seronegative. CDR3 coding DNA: TGCGCCAGCAGCTTGAACCCAGGGAGCACAGATACGCAGTATTTT. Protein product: CASSLNPGSTDTQYF.